The clone carrying this T cell receptor beta chain was picked up a small number of times. The data were taken from a study of T-cell reconstitution after alpha-beta-depleted transplantation in children. Molecular barcoding with unique molecular identifiers was used for the TCRbeta library. TCRdb used MiXCR to reprocess the PCR reads, holding one entry per CDR3 protein. The repertoire holds roughly 610,000 distinct CDR3 sequences, with about 10% as singletons. The V gene end was trimmed by 1 base and the J gene end by 5 bases; junction bases not matched to a gene: 6. This CDR3 contains 15 residues. The starting material was PBMCs from the stem cell graft donor, obtained from the stem cell graft. The TCR comes from a human donor who donated a stem cell graft to a child with acute myeloid leukemia. This chain uses TRBV12-3 or TRBV12-4 with TRBJ2-5, with 8 nucleotides matching TRBD2. CDR3 region: CASSLGSGNRETQYF. The CDR3 DNA reads as TGTGCCAGCAGTTTAGGTAGCGGGAATAGGGAGACCCAGTACTTC.